Listed below are T cell receptor beta chains from one sample, sequenced in a study of Ad26.COV2.S vaccination and SARS-CoV-2 variants. The assay was immunoSEQ multiplex PCR, and TCRdb's table has in-frame clones only and misses some. The sample includes 300,000 to 400,000 clones, around four fifths seen only once; the top ten take about 2.1%. Sequences were derived from peripheral blood, sampled in a trial of Ad26.COV2.S vaccine versus placebo. These receptors were obtained from a person between 18 and 60 years old who received the Ad26.COV2.S COVID-19 vaccine or a placebo. The CDR3 runs from the conserved cysteine through the conserved F or W. Each record gives: J gene, D gene, clone size, V gene, CDR3 protein, CDR3 DNA. D genes are given only for firm matches. Clone size is not always given. Where it is, it says once, few, many or a class for expanded clones.

TRBJ1-2 | TRBD1 | . | TRBV2 | CASRVPDRDYGYTF | TGTGCCAGCAGAGTACCGGACAGGGACTATGGCTACACCTTC
TRBJ2-7 | . | . | TRBV21-1 | CASSKLILPSYEQYF | TGTGCCAGCAGCAAATTGATCCTACCATCCTACGAGCAGTACTTC
TRBJ2-5 | . | once | TRBV12-3/TRBV12-4 | CASSPQGTQYF | TGTGCCAGCAGTCCACAAGGGACCCAGTACTTC
TRBJ1-5 | . | . | TRBV6-5 | CASSDRMRGDQPQHF | TGTGCCAGCTCGGACAGAATGAGAGGGGATCAGCCCCAGCATTTT
TRBJ2-7 | . | . | TRBV21-1 | CASSHRDLRYEQYF | TGTGCCAGCAGCCACCGGGACCTCCGCTACGAGCAGTACTTC
TRBJ2-4 | . | . | TRBV7-9 | CASSLGYGVNIQYF | TGTGCCAGCAGCTTAGGGTACGGGGTGAACATTCAGTACTTC
TRBJ1-3 | . | . | TRBV5-1 | CASSLDGSGNTIYF | TGCGCCAGCAGCTTGGACGGCTCTGGAAACACCATATATTTT
TRBJ2-3 | . | . | TRBV6-6 | CASSRGGGPQYF | TGTGCCAGCAGCCGCGGTGGGGGCCCGCAGTATTTT
TRBJ1-6 | . | . | TRBV6-5 | CASSYSRDLINSPLHF | TGTGCCAGCAGTTACTCCCGGGACTTGATTAATTCACCCCTCCACTTT
TRBJ1-2 | TRBD1 | . | TRBV28 | CASSQTGTANYGYTF | TGTGCCAGCAGCCAGACAGGGACAGCTAACTATGGCTACACCTTC
TRBJ1-1 | . | . | TRBV27 | CASSYAAGPSPLRAFF | TGTGCCAGCAGTTACGCTGCGGGTCCCTCCCCCCTGAGGGCTTTCTTT
TRBJ1-5 | TRBD1 | . | TRBV6-6 | CASSGDRGRRPQHF | TGTGCCAGCAGTGGGGACAGGGGACGTCGGCCCCAGCATTTT
TRBJ1-2 | TRBD1 | . | TRBV28 | CASNTGQGIYGYTF | TGTGCCAGCAACACGGGACAGGGGATCTATGGCTACACCTTC
TRBJ2-5 | TRBD2 | . | TRBV3-1/TRBV3-2 | CASSHGTSGGAQETQYF | TGTGCCAGCAGCCACGGGACTAGCGGGGGGGCCCAGGAGACCCAGTACTTC
TRBJ2-1 | . | . | TRBV15 | CATSGPVGGVMYNEQFF | TGTGCCACCAGCGGGCCCGTCGGGGGAGTAATGTACAATGAGCAGTTCTTC
TRBJ2-5 | . | . | TRBV27 | CASSSSLTGLQETQYF | TGTGCCAGCAGTTCGAGCCTTACAGGGTTACAAGAGACCCAGTACTTC
TRBJ2-1 | . | medium-sized | TRBV2 | CAAQGYNEQFF | TGTGCCGCTCAGGGCTACAATGAGCAGTTCTTC
TRBJ1-1 | . | . | TRBV4-1 | CASSHPSRQALEAFF | TGCGCCAGCAGCCACCCGTCGCGACAGGCTCTTGAAGCTTTCTTT
TRBJ1-2 | . | once | TRBV3-1/TRBV3-2 | CASSQGTGNYGYTF | TGTGCCAGCAGCCAAGGTACGGGAAACTATGGCTACACCTTC
TRBJ1-3 | TRBD1 | few | TRBV5-4 | CASSRQGGGNTIYF | TGTGCCAGCAGCCGACAGGGGGGAGGAAACACCATATATTTT
TRBJ1-2 | . | few | TRBV3-1/TRBV3-2 | CASSQGNRVGYTF | TGTGCCAGCAGCCAAGGAAACAGGGTCGGCTACACCTTC
TRBJ2-3 | . | . | TRBV19 | CASSIGRTDTQYF | TGTGCCAGTAGTATAGGTAGGACAGATACGCAGTATTTT
TRBJ2-7 | . | few | TRBV10-3 | CAISESGTSYEQYF | TGTGCCATCAGTGAGTCTGGCACCTCCTACGAGCAGTACTTC
TRBJ1-2 | . | . | TRBV7-2 | CASSNNRHYGYTF | TGTGCCAGCAGCAATAACAGGCACTATGGCTACACCTTC
TRBJ1-1 | TRBD1 | . | TRBV19 | CASTIGPGQGFVAFF | TGTGCCAGTACTATAGGACCGGGACAGGGATTTGTAGCTTTCTTT
TRBJ2-2 | . | . | TRBV5-1 | CASGNYGGHTGELFF | TGCGCCAGCGGTAATTACGGGGGCCACACCGGGGAGCTGTTTTTT
TRBJ2-2 | TRBD1 | . | TRBV5-1 | CASSQLDRDLGELFF | TGCGCCAGCTCGCAGTTGGACAGGGATTTGGGGGAGCTGTTTTTT
TRBJ2-3 | TRBD2 | once | TRBV5-1 | CASSWGLAGGQADTQYF | TGCGCCAGCAGCTGGGGACTAGCGGGGGGGCAGGCGGATACGCAGTATTTT
TRBJ2-3 | . | . | TRBV19 | CASSKGMYTDTQYF | TGTGCCAGTAGTAAGGGGATGTACACAGATACGCAGTATTTT
TRBJ2-5 | TRBD1 | . | TRBV5-6 | CASSPPGQGTETQYF | TGTGCCAGCAGCCCACCGGGACAGGGTACCGAGACCCAGTACTTC
TRBJ1-2 | TRBD1 | . | TRBV6-4 | CASSDSSFRDRGSPGRGYTF | TGTGCCAGCAGTGACTCGAGTTTTCGGGACAGGGGGTCGCCGGGCCGTGGCTACACCTTC
TRBJ1-4 | TRBD1 | . | TRBV6-5 | CASSRDRGNEKLFF | TGTGCCAGCAGCCGGGACAGGGGAAATGAAAAACTGTTTTTT
TRBJ2-3 | . | . | TRBV3-1/TRBV3-2 | CASSQVGRGYADTQYF | TGTGCCAGCAGCCAAGTTGGCAGGGGATATGCAGATACGCAGTATTTT
TRBJ2-1 | TRBD1 | . | TRBV4-1 | CASTSIGTGGLNEQFF | TGCGCCAGCACCTCTATCGGGACAGGGGGCCTCAATGAGCAGTTCTTC
TRBJ2-3 | TRBD2 | . | TRBV27 | CASTSGGAGVYTQYF | TGTGCCAGCACCAGCGGCGGGGCGGGGGTATATACGCAGTATTTT
TRBJ1-2 | TRBD1 | once | TRBV15 | CATSRDIQGSGYTF | TGTGCCACCAGCAGAGATATACAGGGGTCTGGCTACACCTTC
TRBJ2-1 | . | . | TRBV7-3 | CASSLPETDEQFF | TGTGCCAGCAGCTTACCGGAGACGGATGAGCAGTTCTTC
TRBJ1-2 | TRBD1 | once | TRBV9 | CASSVGTGPILNGYTF | TGTGCCAGCAGCGTAGGGACAGGGCCCATCCTAAATGGCTACACCTTC
TRBJ1-2 | . | . | TRBV28 | CASSLMGGGYTF | TGTGCCAGCAGTTTGATGGGTGGTGGCTACACCTTC
TRBJ1-1 | . | . | TRBV5-4 | CASSFDVTEAFF | TGTGCCAGCAGCTTTGACGTAACTGAAGCTTTCTTT